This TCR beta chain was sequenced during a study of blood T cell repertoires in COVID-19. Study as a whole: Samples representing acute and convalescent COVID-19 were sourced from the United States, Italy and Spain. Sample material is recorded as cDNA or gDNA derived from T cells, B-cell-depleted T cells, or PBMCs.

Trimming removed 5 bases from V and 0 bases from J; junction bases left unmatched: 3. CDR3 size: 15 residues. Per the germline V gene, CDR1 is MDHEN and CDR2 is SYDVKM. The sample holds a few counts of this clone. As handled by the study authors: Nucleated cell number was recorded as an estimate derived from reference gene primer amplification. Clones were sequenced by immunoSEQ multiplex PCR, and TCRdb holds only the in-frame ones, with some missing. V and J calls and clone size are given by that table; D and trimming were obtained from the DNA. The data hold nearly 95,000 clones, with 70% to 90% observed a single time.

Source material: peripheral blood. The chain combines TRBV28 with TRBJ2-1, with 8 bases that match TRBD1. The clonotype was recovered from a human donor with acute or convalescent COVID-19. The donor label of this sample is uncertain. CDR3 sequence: CASSIGQGSYNEQFF. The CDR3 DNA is TGTGCCAGCAGTATCGGACAGGGCTCCTACAATGAGCAGTTCTTC.